A single T cell receptor beta chain is shown here with its context. Its target is not known. The data were taken from a study of beta chain features in type 1 diabetes. The entirety of the isolated RNA underwent reverse transcription, so expressed TCRB transcripts were sequenced. Sequenced by immunoSEQ multiplex PCR; TCRdb stores in-frame clones only, minus some. The table includes 150,000 to 200,000 clones, 63% detected once. Study-level points and caveats: Among all four CD4+ subsets, Type 1 diabetes patients had TCRB CDR3s that were moderately but significantly shorter.

Per germline, CDR1 MNHNY and CDR2 SVGAGI (reference sequence). The CDR3 runs 12 residues. Trimming removed 6 bases at V and 0 bases at J, with 4 bases between. Around 100 mL of blood, on average, came from one heparinised draw per donor. The clonotype was recovered from a man aged 25 to 40 with type 1 diabetes. The sample was naive CD4+ T cells from blood. The chain links TRBV6-6 to TRBJ2-3; D not resolved. CDR3 bases: TGTGCCAGCAGCGGGAGCACAGATACGCAGTATTTT. Amino acid sequence: CASSGSTDTQYF.